These T cell receptor beta chains were read from a single sample in a study of cytomegalovirus exposure and HLA in healthy donors. The table came from immunoSEQ multiplex PCR; TCRdb's copy has only in-frame clones and leaves some out. The data show 120,000 or so clones, with approximately 69% seen just once and more than 9% held by the top ten. Sequenced: PBMCs. These TCRs come from a woman between 45 and 65 years old in good health and CMV-seropositive. The CDR3 runs from the conserved cysteine through the conserved F or W.

CATGWGAGNTGELFF	15	TRBV7-2
CASGSGQGLPQETQYF	16	TRBV5-1
CASSPRLAGGSSSYNEQFF	19	TRBV18
CASSTGDSPLHF	12	TRBV9
CASKAGTFEETQYF	14	TRBV5-1
CASSYGTGWTDTQYF	15	TRBV7-6
CASSYSILRGSYEQYF	16	TRBV6-5
CAWSSGGNSNQPQHF	15	TRBV30
CAWTIQPKYGYTF	13	TRBV30
CASSLPGLAYEQYF	14	TRBV7-2
CASSYSDSLGYGYTF	15	TRBV6-5
CSVQSIQGLNTEAFF	15	TRBV29-1
CASSLDSRPSGANVLTF	17	TRBV11-3
CASSLFLGTGGNTIYF	16	TRBV7-9
CASRWGENQPQHF	13	TRBV28
CASSVLSGGNTEAFF	15	TRBV9
CASRSWVQRAEAFF	14	TRBV19
CASTKEGSRGEKLFF	15	TRBV9
CASRGDRSSNSPLHF	15	TRBV6-1
CAWSVEFRATNEKLFF	16	TRBV30
CASSTSEKLYEQYF	14	TRBV5-4
CASSVTGQGVSYEQYF	16	TRBV5-4
CASSPQGTGELFF	13	TRBV7-2
CASSQADRGMNTEAFF	16	TRBV4-1
CASSLYQEEFF	11	TRBV28
CASSSPRRGQGPHTEAFF	18	TRBV27
CASSTVPRERSGYTF	15	TRBV6-5
CASSVRGLPQETQYF	15	TRBV7-9
CASSLAPTAGTTDTQYF	17	TRBV11-2
CASSSGGWTFNSPLHF	16	TRBV7-9
CASSIGRGNQEGYTF	15	TRBV5-1
CATSRDRNTGELFF	14	TRBV15
CASSSGSENTEAFF	14	TRBV7-9
CASSRDRGSNQPQHF	15	TRBV19
CASSTLIRTGANTEAFF	17	TRBV7-3
CSVGGLSNQPQHF	13	TRBV29-1
CASSLGTGGGVRGYTF	16	TRBV5-4
CASFRVDGYTF	11	TRBV6-1
CASSKTGDSYEQYF	14	TRBV7-6
CASRGPMNTEAFF	13	TRBV2
CASKPKDWDYEKLFF	15	TRBV27
CASSKAWEQYF	11	TRBV5-6
CSASRDIGYTF	11	TRBV20-1
CASSLRGDSNYGYTF	15	TRBV5-1
CASSLLTGADEKLFF	15	TRBV5-5
CASSSTPRDTEAFF	14	TRBV11-2
CASTNREIGSPLHF	14	TRBV19
CASSLDRSGYEQYF	14	TRBV11-1
CASSLGQRSNEQFF	14	TRBV5-1
CASSPGRVTEAFF	13	TRBV18
CASRGTSGIQETQYF	15	TRBV6-6
CASSLSLTTNEKLFF	15	TRBV5-1
CASSLGQGRFQPQHF	15	TRBV18
CASQTSDIHNEQFF	14	TRBV9
CASSDRGNFYEQYF	14	TRBV2
CASSESAGGTQYF	13	TRBV25-1
CASSFPGVNTGELFF	15	TRBV5-4
CAISEGWQGAQPQHF	15	TRBV10-3
CASSLGGSYNEQFF	14	TRBV9